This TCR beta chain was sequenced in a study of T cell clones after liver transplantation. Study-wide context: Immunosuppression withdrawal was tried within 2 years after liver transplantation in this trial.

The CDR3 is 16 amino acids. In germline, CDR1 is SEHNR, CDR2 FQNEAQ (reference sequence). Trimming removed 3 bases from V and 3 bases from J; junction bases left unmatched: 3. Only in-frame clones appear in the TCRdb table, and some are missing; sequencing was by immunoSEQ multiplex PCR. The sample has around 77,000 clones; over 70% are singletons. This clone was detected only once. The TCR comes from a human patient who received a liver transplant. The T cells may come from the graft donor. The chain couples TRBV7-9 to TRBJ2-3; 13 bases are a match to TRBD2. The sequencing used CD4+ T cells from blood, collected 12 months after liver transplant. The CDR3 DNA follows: TGTGCCAGCAGCTTTCGGACTAGCGGGAGAACAGATACGCAGTATTTT. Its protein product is CASSFRTSGRTDTQYF. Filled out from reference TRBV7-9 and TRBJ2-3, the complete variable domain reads DTGVSQNPRHKITKRGQNVTFRCDPISEHNRLYWYRQTLGQGPEFLTYFQNEAQLEKSRLLSDRFSAERPKGSFSTLEIQRTEQGDSAMYLCASSFRTSGRTDTQYFGPGTRLTVL.